The next 27 T cell receptor beta chains were all read from a single sample in a study of T cell responses to AZD1222 COVID-19 vaccine. Produced via immunoSEQ multiplex PCR; TCRdb's table is partial and in-frame only. The data hold under 150,000 clones, with 88% observed a single time. The material was peripheral blood, obtained on day 0 of MenACWY control vaccination. These receptors all come from an adult in good health.

The gene calls are TRBV9 and TRBJ2-7; possible D gene TRBD2, 5 bases. This CDR3 spans 14 amino acids. Trimming removed 1 base at V and 0 bases at J, with 8 bases between. Per germline, CDR1 SGDLS and CDR2 YYNGEE. The CDR3 loop is CASSVTSGSYEQYF. Here the CDR3 DNA reads TGTGCCAGCAGCGTAACGAGCGGCTCCTACGAGCAGTACTTC.

This sequence joins TRBV9 and TRBJ2-5; D unclear. The V end was cut by 4 bases, the J end by 5 bases, with 9 bases between. Per germline, CDR1 SGDLS and CDR2 YYNGEE. CDR3 length: 12 residues. CDR3 DNA: TGTGCCAGCAGCTCCGGCCTGGAGACCCAGTACTTC. This codes for CASSSGLETQYF.

In this sample, this clone turned up once. This rearrangement joins TRBV5-1 to TRBJ1-6; 7 bases agree with TRBD1. V was clipped by 1 base and J by 9 bases; unmatched bases: 10. There are 16 residues in the CDR3. Germline V gene sequence: CDR1 SGHRS, CDR2 YFSETQ. The CDR3 DNA follows: TGCGCCAGCAGCTTGTCGACAGGGTTGGATAGTTCACCCCTCCACTTT. Amino acids: CASSLSTGLDSSPLHF. Looking up the rest from reference TRBV5-1 and TRBJ1-6 gives the full variable domain: KAGVTQTPRYLIKTRGQQVTLSCSPISGHRSVSWYQQTPGQGLQFLFEYFSETQRNKGNFPGRFSGRQFSNSRSEMNVSTLELGDSALYLCASSLSTGLDSSPLHFGNGTRLTVT.

The chain has TRBV10-3 and TRBJ2-5, with 7 nucleotides matching TRBD2. V shed 3 bases, J shed 2 bases, and the junction held 9 bases outside the gene matches. This CDR3 region has 16 residues. Germline V gene lookup returns CDR1 ENHRY and CDR2 SYGVKD. The CDR3 coding sequence is TGTGCCATCAGTGATGGCTTGGCGGGAGTACAAGAGACCCAGTACTTC. Protein product: CAISDGLAGVQETQYF.

V is TRBV9 and J is TRBJ1-5, with D possibly TRBD1 on 5 matching bases. CDR1 and CDR2 from the germline V gene are SGDLS and YYNGEE. CDR3 length equals 14 residues. The V gene lost 3 bases and the J gene lost 6 bases, with 13 bases spanning the gap. CDR3 bases: TGTGCCAGCAGCGGAGGGGTGGGCTTTCAGCCCCAGCATTTT. This translates into CASSGGVGFQPQHF.

V and J are TRBV6-5 and TRBJ2-5; D not certain. Germline CDR1 is MNHEY and CDR2 is SVGAGI. Between the trimmed V and J ends, which lost 2 bases and 6 bases, there was a span of 10 bases. CDR3 length: 13 residues. The CDR3 DNA reads as TGTGCCAGCAGTTACATGGAGTCAAAGACCCAGTACTTC. As protein: CASSYMESKTQYF.

This clone has only one observation. This chain joins TRBV3-1 (or the pseudogene TRBV3-2) and TRBJ2-3; TRBD2 might be the D (6 bases). Trimming removed 3 bases from V and 5 bases from J, with 6 bases in between. The germline CDR1 and CDR2 sequences are LGHDT and YNNKEL (reference sequence). This CDR3 spans 12 amino acids. The CDR3 coding sequence is TGTGCCAGCAGCCAGACTAGAGATACGCAGTATTTT. This codes for CASSQTRDTQYF.

About this clone itself: The junction departs from the called germline gene at one end, perhaps through a read error. The chain carries TRBV27 and TRBJ2-7; 8 bases are shared with TRBD1. The CDR3 totals 13 residues. Germline-derived CDR1 and CDR2 are MNHEY and SMNVEV (reference sequence). Written as DNA, the CDR3 is TGTGCCAGCAGTCCGGCAACAGGGGGTGTCCCGCGGTTC. As protein: CASSPATGGVPRF.

This chain uses TRBV6-5 with TRBJ1-6; D is unclear. Between the trimmed V and J ends, which lost 2 bases and 9 bases, there was a span of 11 bases. The CDR3 is 14 residues long. Germline values: CDR1 MNHEY, CDR2 SVGAGI. The CDR3 nucleotides are TGTGCCAGCAGTTACGAGTCACGTACTTCACCCCTCCACTTT. Amino acids: CASSYESRTSPLHF.

The chain joins TRBV28 to TRBJ2-3; 9 positions agree with TRBD2. This CDR3 has 18 amino acids. With 6 bases clipped from V and 2 bases from J, the junction kept 15 bases outside the gene matches. CDR1 is MDHEN, CDR2 SYDVKM, per germline. This chain's CDR3 is CASRPLPGLADTTDTQYF. The CDR3 DNA sequence: TGTGCCAGCAGGCCACTTCCGGGACTAGCTGATACCACAGATACGCAGTATTTT.

The chain has TRBV9 and TRBJ2-1, with D possibly being TRBD2 (6 bases). From germline, CDR1 is SGDLS and CDR2 YYNGEE. The V gene lost 5 bases and the J gene lost 7 bases, with 16 bases spanning the gap. The length of the CDR3 is 14 residues. The CDR3 region has the DNA TGTGCCAGCAGTATCGGGAGTATTGTAAATGAGCAGTTCTTC. Amino acids: CASSIGSIVNEQFF.

The genes are TRBV24-1 and TRBJ2-7, with D unresolved. The CDR3 spans 13 residues. Germline CDR1 reads KGHDR; CDR2 reads SFDVKD. V was clipped by 3 bases and J by 5 bases, with 10 bases between them. Written as DNA, the CDR3 is TGTGCCACCAGTGATCCCCTCCGTCACGAGCAGTACTTC. Translating it yields CATSDPLRHEQYF.

This clone was counted a single time. The chain has TRBV24-1 and TRBJ1-2, with D unclear. Germline V gene lookup returns CDR1 KGHDR and CDR2 SFDVKD. V gave up 0 bases and J gave up 4 bases, with 8 bases separating them. The CDR3 contains 14 residues. The CDR3 DNA follows: TGTGCCACCAGTGATTTGGGCAGATCCTATGGCTACACCTTC. This gives the protein CATSDLGRSYGYTF.

This chain connects TRBV7-9 to TRBJ2-7, with D unclear. The length of the CDR3 is 14 residues. Germline V CDR1 and CDR2: SEHNR, FQNEAQ (reference sequence). V dropped 5 bases and J dropped 0 bases, with 11 bases sitting between them. CDR3 in DNA: TGTGCCAGCAGCCAGAGTCGAACCTCCTACGAGCAGTACTTC. Residues: CASSQSRTSYEQYF.

This chain joins TRBV7-9 and TRBJ2-1, with D perhaps TRBD1 (5 bases). CDR1 SEHNR and CDR2 FQNEAQ come from the germline V gene (reference sequence). V was clipped by 5 bases and J by 6 bases, with 23 bases between them. The length of the CDR3 is 17 residues. The CDR3 protein is CASSPTAGASLFNEQFF. DNA for the CDR3: TGTGCCAGCAGCCCAACTGCTGGGGCGTCCCTATTCAATGAGCAGTTCTTC.

The CDR3 bases are TGTGCCAGCAGTTTCCGACCGAGTTCGCAGCATTTT. Protein sequence: CASSFRPSSQHF. The rearrangement links TRBV28 to TRBJ1-5, with D unresolved. V shed 3 bases and J shed 13 bases, with 13 bases lying between them. Germline V gives CDR1 MDHEN, CDR2 SYDVKM. The CDR3 runs 12 residues.

This clone was detected once. This chain joins TRBV6-5 and TRBJ1-1; D is ambiguous. V lost 2 bases to trimming and J lost 8 bases, with 9 bases between them. This CDR3 region has 12 residues. The germline V gene encodes CDR1 MNHEY and CDR2 SVGAGI. CDR3 sequence reads: CASSYPSSEAFF. In DNA, the CDR3 is TGTGCCAGCAGTTACCCAAGTTCCGAAGCTTTCTTT.

V and J are TRBV19 and TRBJ1-5; maybe TRBD1 (6 bases). V was trimmed by 8 bases and J by 6 bases, leaving 11 bases between them. Germline CDR1 reads LNHDA; CDR2 reads SQIVND (reference sequence). The CDR3 spans 12 residues. DNA of the CDR3: TGTGCCAGTGGCCAGGGGTTTCAGCCCCAGCATTTT. Protein: CASGQGFQPQHF.

The chain couples TRBV7-3 to TRBJ1-2; no firm D call. The CDR3 totals 13 residues. Looked up from germline, CDR1 is SGHTA and CDR2 is FQGTGA. The V and J ends lost 2 bases and 3 bases respectively, with 7 bases between them. The DNA for the CDR3 is TGTGCCAGCAGCTTAGCTGGGGACTATGGCTACACCTTC. The encoded protein is CASSLAGDYGYTF.

The rearrangement links TRBV10-3 to TRBJ2-6, with TRBD1 matching 10 bases. There are 16 residues in the CDR3. Germline CDR1 reads ENHRY; CDR2 reads SYGVKD. The junction had 1 base not matched to a gene; V was cut back by 4 bases and J by 1 base. In DNA form, the CDR3 reads TGTGCCATCAGTGGGGGACAGGGGTCTGGGGCCAACGTCCTGACTTTC. Residues: CAISGGQGSGANVLTF.

The chain carries TRBV30 and TRBJ1-2; the D gene is possibly TRBD1 (6 bases). V lost 2 bases to trimming and J lost 4 bases, with 17 bases between them. The CDR3 runs to 15 residues. Per germline, CDR1 GTSNPN and CDR2 SVGIG (reference sequence). The DNA of the CDR3 is TGTGCCTGGAGTTTGGGGGGGGCACTTGCCTATGGCTACACCTTC. This sequence encodes CAWSLGGALAYGYTF. The variable domain in full, completed from reference TRBV30 and TRBJ1-2, reads SQTIHQWPATLVQPVGSPLSLECTVEGTSNPNLYWYRQAAGRGLQLLFYSVGIGQISSEVPQNLSASRPQDRQFILSSKKLLLSDSGFYLCAWSLGGALAYGYTFGSGTRLTVV.

V is TRBV6-5 and J is TRBJ1-1, with 9 bases aligning to TRBD1. Germline loops: CDR1 MNHEY, CDR2 SVGAGI. Trimming removed 6 bases from V and 6 bases from J; junction bases left unmatched: 5. The CDR3 runs 13 residues. The CDR3 DNA reads TGTGCCAGCAGACAGGGGGCTTGGGCTGAAGCTTTCTTT. This gives the protein CASRQGAWAEAFF.

The chain carries TRBV27 and TRBJ1-3, with D possibly TRBD1 on 6 matching bases. Germline lookup yields CDR1 MNHEY and CDR2 SMNVEV (reference sequence). This CDR3 region has 15 residues. Trimming took 8 bases from V and 1 from J, leaving 15 bases between them. CDR3 bases: TGTGCCAGCGGTAAACAGGGACGGTCTGGAAACACCATATATTTT. Residues: CASGKQGRSGNTIYF.

In DNA form, the CDR3 reads TGTGCCAGCAGCCAAAAAGGGGGGTCTTATGGCTACACCTTC. Translated: CASSQKGGSYGYTF. The rearrangement links TRBV3-1 (or the pseudogene TRBV3-2) to TRBJ1-2; D possibly corresponds to TRBD1 (6 bases). Trimming cost V 2 bases and J 5 bases, with 12 bases left between them. Looked up from germline, CDR1 is LGHDT and CDR2 is YNNKEL (reference sequence). The CDR3 totals 14 residues.

The V call is TRBV18, the J call TRBJ1-2; possibly TRBD1 for D (5 bases). The CDR3 runs 15 residues. Trimming took 3 bases from V and 3 from J, leaving 14 bases between them. Germline lookup yields CDR1 KGHSH and CDR2 LQKENI. The CDR3 sequence is CASSPGTSSDYGYTF. The CDR3 DNA reads as TGTGCCAGCTCACCCGGGACCTCGAGTGACTATGGCTACACCTTC. The variable domain in full, with the rest retrieved from reference TRBV18 and TRBJ1-2, is NAGVMQNPRHLVRRRGQEARLRCSPMKGHSHVYWYRQLPEEGLKFMVYLQKENIIDESGMPKERFSAEFPKEGPSILRIQQVVRGDSAAYFCASSPGTSSDYGYTFGSGTRLTVV.

The CDR3 region is CASSLVGLAGAYEQYF. The CDR3 DNA follows: TGTGCCAGCAGCTTAGTGGGACTAGCGGGAGCCTACGAGCAGTACTTC. The chain has TRBV11-1 and TRBJ2-7; 14 nucleotides align to TRBD2. CDR1 is SGHAT and CDR2 is FQDESV in the germline V gene (reference sequence). The CDR3 has 16 residues. Trimming took 1 base from V and 2 from J; bases not matched to a gene: 1.

This clone has more than one count but fewer than ten. This sequence joins TRBV11-2 and TRBJ2-7; D call uncertain. The V gene's germline CDR1 is SGHAT and CDR2 FQNNGV. The CDR3 has 13 amino acids. The ends were cut back, 4 bases at V and 2 bases at J, with 9 bases in the middle. The CDR3 loop reads CASSSTPPYEQYF. The CDR3 DNA is TGTGCCAGCAGCTCAACCCCACCCTACGAGCAGTACTTC.